Following are 32 T cell receptor beta chains from one sample sequenced in a study of T cell changes during pregnancy in multiple sclerosis. Here immunoSEQ multiplex PCR was the method, and the copy in TCRdb shows in-frame clones only, minus some. The sample records roughly 40,000 clones, more than 80% being singletons. The sample in question was peripheral blood, obtained before pregnancy. The receptors originated from a female donor with multiple sclerosis, enrolled in a pregnancy study.

This chain uses TRBV15 with TRBJ2-7; 12 bases fit TRBD2. The length of the CDR3 is 16 residues. After removal of 0 bases from V and 2 bases from J, the junction contained 2 bases not matched to a gene. The germline CDR1 and CDR2 sequences are LNHNV and YYDKDF (reference sequence). The CDR3 region has the DNA TGTGCCACCAGCAGAGACCGACTAGCGGGGGCCTACGAGCAGTACTTC. The encoded protein is CATSRDRLAGAYEQYF.

J is TRBJ1-1 and V is TRBV28; a weak D match, TRBD1 (5 bases). V was shortened by 6 bases and J by 1 base, with 6 bases between the two germline ends. Per germline, CDR1 MDHEN and CDR2 SYDVKM. The CDR3 consists of 12 residues. CDR3: CASRGGNTEAFF. In DNA form, the CDR3 reads TGTGCCAGCAGGGGGGGGAACACTGAAGCTTTCTTT.

The chain couples TRBV5-6 to TRBJ2-3; 7 nucleotides line up with TRBD1. V gave up 4 bases and J gave up 6 bases; unmatched junction bases: 14. The CDR3 runs to 16 residues. Looked up from germline, CDR1 is SGHDT and CDR2 is YYEEEE. CDR3 sequence: CASSALNRAQGDTQYF. The CDR3 DNA is TGTGCCAGCAGCGCCCTTAACAGGGCACAGGGGGATACGCAGTATTTT.

The genes are TRBV5-5 and TRBJ1-1; perhaps TRBD1 as D (5 bases). Trimming left V 6 bases short and J 6 bases short, with 15 bases between. Germline V gene sequence: CDR1 SGHKS, CDR2 YYEKEE (reference sequence). This CDR3 comprises 13 residues. CDR3 protein: CASTWFGGAEAFF. For the CDR3, the DNA is TGTGCCAGCACCTGGTTTGGGGGGGCTGAAGCTTTCTTT.

This chain joins TRBV6-5 and TRBJ1-2; D uncertain. CDR3 size: 13 residues. CDR1 is MNHEY, CDR2 SVGAGI, per germline. V dropped 6 bases and J dropped 7 bases, with 15 bases sitting between them. The CDR3 loop reads CASSNVREGGYTF. The CDR3 nucleotides read TGTGCCAGCAGCAATGTGAGGGAAGGTGGCTACACCTTC.

The chain carries TRBV7-3 and TRBJ2-1; TRBD1 matches at 8 bases. From germline, CDR1 is SGHTA and CDR2 FQGTGA. The ends lost 3 bases at V and 4 bases at J; junction bases unmatched: 2. The CDR3 extends over 14 amino acids. CDR3 loop: CASSLGQEYNEQFF. In DNA form, the CDR3 reads TGTGCCAGCAGCTTGGGACAGGAGTACAATGAGCAGTTCTTC.

This sequence joins TRBV6-4 and TRBJ1-2, with 8 nucleotides matching TRBD1. J was trimmed by 7 bases and V by 0 bases; bases with no gene match: 7. This CDR3 contains 15 residues. From germline, CDR1 is MRHNA and CDR2 SNTAGT. This CDR3 reads CASSDSAGTGGGYTF. As DNA, the CDR3 is TGTGCCAGCAGTGACTCTGCAGGAACAGGGGGTGGCTACACCTTC.

The table lists this clone with a few counts. This chain links TRBV18 with TRBJ2-3; D might be TRBD1 (7 bases). In germline, CDR1 is KGHSH, CDR2 LQKENI. This CDR3 contains 16 residues. V was clipped by 1 base and J by 1 base, with 12 bases between them. CDR3 DNA: TGTGCCAGCTCACCACGTCTCAGGGGGGGCACAGATACGCAGTATTTT. This codes for CASSPRLRGGTDTQYF.

The chain links TRBV7-2 to TRBJ2-3; TRBD2 is a possible D gene (5 bases). CDR1 and CDR2 from the germline V gene are SGHTA and FQGNSA. The CDR3 loop spans 16 amino acids. Deletions cut 5 bases from V and 4 bases from J, with 19 bases between. The CDR3 DNA reads TGTGCCAGCAGCCCCAGAACTAGGTTTTTTTCAGATACGCAGTATTTT. This translates into CASSPRTRFFSDTQYF.

This sequence joins TRBV7-2 and TRBJ2-7, with D perhaps matching TRBD2 (6 bases). The germline V and J ends were trimmed by 5 bases and 9 bases, with 14 bases remaining between them. Germline CDR1 and CDR2: SGHTA and FQGNSA. The CDR3 sequence is 12 residues long. CDR3 loop: CASSLPGEWQYF. CDR3 nucleotide sequence: TGTGCCAGCAGCCTCCCGGGAGAGTGGCAGTACTTC.

The chain uses TRBV6-5 and TRBJ1-6; a possible D gene is TRBD1 (6 bases). The CDR3 length is 15 residues. Germline V gene sequence: CDR1 MNHEY, CDR2 SVGAGI. The V end lost 8 bases, the J end lost 2 bases, and 13 bases lay between the germline ends. In DNA form, the CDR3 reads TGTGCCAGCTGTCTAGGGGGAACCTATAATTCACCCCTCCACTTT. It translates to CASCLGGTYNSPLHF.

This sequence joins TRBV6-1 and TRBJ1-5; 7 bases match TRBD1. Germline V gene data show CDR1 as MNHNS and CDR2 as SASEGT. With V trimmed by 1 base and J by 8 bases, 8 bases remained unmatched. This CDR3 contains 15 residues. CDR3 coding DNA: TGTGCCAGCAGTGAAGGAGTAGGGGGCGTAAAGCCCCAGCATTTT. It translates to CASSEGVGGVKPQHF.

This rearrangement joins TRBV5-4 to TRBJ2-1; TRBD1 matches at 11 bases. There are 19 residues in the CDR3. With V trimmed by 1 base and J by 9 bases, 18 bases remained unmatched. CDR1 and CDR2 from the germline V gene are SGHNT and YYREEE (reference sequence). CDR3 DNA: TGTGCCAGCAGCTTGCCCCCGCACACTCGGACAGGGGGCCGGATTGAGCAGTTCTTC. It encodes CASSLPPHTRTGGRIEQFF.

The chain carries TRBV5-4 and TRBJ1-1; D perhaps matches TRBD1 (6 bases). The CDR3 runs 14 residues. Germline V gene data show CDR1 as SGHNT and CDR2 as YYREEE (reference sequence). Trimming removed 4 bases from V and 10 bases from J, with 20 bases in between. CDR3 sequence reads: CASSPMGANLAAFF. The CDR3 nucleotides read TGTGCCAGCAGCCCTATGGGGGCAAACTTGGCAGCTTTCTTT.

This clone was detected once. The V and J genes are TRBV25-1 and TRBJ1-5; D is perhaps TRBD1 (6 bases). V lost 2 bases to trimming and J lost 8 bases, with 16 bases between them. The V gene's germline CDR1 is MGHDK and CDR2 SYGVNS. The CDR3 is 15 residues long. The CDR3 DNA reads as TGTGCCAGCAGTGAACAGGGGAAGGAAATGGAGCCCCAGCATTTT. Translated, it gives CASSEQGKEMEPQHF.

This chain links TRBV21-1 with TRBJ1-5; the table's D call, TRBD1, has no DNA check behind it. TRBV21-1 is recorded as a pseudogene. The CDR3 is 11 residues long. CDR3 in amino acids: CASWTAQPQHF. CDR3 sequence (DNA): TGTGCCAGCTGGACAGCCCAGCCCCAGCATTTT.

V is TRBV28 and J is TRBJ2-5; TRBD1 matches at 8 bases. The J call may be incorrect, as the DNA end agrees better with TRBJ2-7. There are 12 residues in the CDR3. Germline CDR1 is MDHEN and CDR2 is SYDVKM. CDR3 in DNA: TGTGCCATAGGGGACAGGACCTACGAGCAGTACTTC. Translated, it gives CAIGDRTYEQYF.

V usage is TRBV11-2 and J usage is TRBJ2-1; 10 positions agree with TRBD2. The CDR3 has 15 amino acids. The germline V gene has CDR1 SGHAT and CDR2 FQNNGV. J gave up 7 bases and V 4 bases, and 7 bases lay outside the gene matches. DNA for the CDR3: TGTGCCAGCAGCTCCCCTAGCGGGAGTGGGAATGAGCAGTTCTTC. It specifies CASSSPSGSGNEQFF.

The V gene is TRBV10-3, the J gene TRBJ1-5, with TRBD1 matching over 7 bases. V lost 10 bases, J lost 4 bases, and 22 bases stayed unmatched. The CDR3 length is 18 residues. CDR1 and CDR2 from the germline V gene are ENHRY and SYGVKD. This CDR3 reads CATQTGLQTGTRNQPQHF. Written as DNA, the CDR3 is TGTGCCACCCAGACAGGGTTGCAAACAGGTACGAGAAATCAGCCCCAGCATTTT.

This clone was found once. The chain has TRBV5-1 and TRBJ1-5; possibly TRBD1 for D (6 bases). Trimming removed 2 bases from V and 4 bases from J, with 7 bases in between. The CDR3 has 13 residues. Looked up from germline, CDR1 is SGHRS and CDR2 is YFSETQ. CDR3 sequence reads: CASSFGQNQPQHF. CDR3 sequence (DNA): TGCGCCAGCAGCTTTGGACAGAATCAGCCCCAGCATTTT. The variable domain in full, with the rest retrieved from reference TRBV5-1 and TRBJ1-5, is KAGVTQTPRYLIKTRGQQVTLSCSPISGHRSVSWYQQTPGQGLQFLFEYFSETQRNKGNFPGRFSGRQFSNSRSEMNVSTLELGDSALYLCASSFGQNQPQHFGDGTRLSIL.

This chain connects TRBV7-9 to TRBJ2-5; the match to TRBD1 covers 7 bases. CDR3 length: 13 residues. Germline loops: CDR1 SEHNR, CDR2 FQNEAQ (reference sequence). Germline trimming cut 3 bases from V and 2 bases from J; bases unmatched to any gene: 0. In DNA, the CDR3 is TGTGCCAGCAGCTTCAGGGGGCAAGAGACCCAGTACTTC. The encoded protein is CASSFRGQETQYF. Using reference TRBV7-9 and TRBJ2-5 for the parts outside the CDR3, the full variable domain is DTGVSQNPRHKITKRGQNVTFRCDPISEHNRLYWYRQTLGQGPEFLTYFQNEAQLEKSRLLSDRFSAERPKGSFSTLEIQRTEQGDSAMYLCASSFRGQETQYFGPGTRLLVL.

This chain links TRBV11-3 with TRBJ2-3, with 13 positions matching TRBD2. The germline gives CDR1 SGHNT, CDR2 YENEEA. The CDR3 consists of 16 residues. The V and J ends lost 1 base and 3 bases, in that order; junction bases with no gene match: 1. CDR3 region: CASSLGLAGGTDTQYF. CDR3 nucleotide sequence: TGTGCCAGCAGCTTAGGACTAGCGGGAGGAACAGATACGCAGTATTTT.

The chain joins TRBV7-2 to TRBJ2-7, with a tentative D call TRBD2 (5 bases). The germline CDR1 and CDR2 sequences are SGHTA and FQGNSA. This CDR3 region has 15 residues. The germline V and J ends were trimmed by 5 bases and 5 bases, with 19 bases remaining between them. The CDR3 loop is CASSESPGSGDEQYF. CDR3 coding DNA: TGTGCCAGCAGCGAGTCCCCGGGATCGGGCGACGAGCAGTACTTC. Full variable domain (outside the CDR3, taken from reference TRBV7-2 and TRBJ2-7): GAGVSQSPSNKVTEKGKDVELRCDPISGHTALYWYRQSLGQGLEFLIYFQGNSAPDKSGLPSDRFSAERTGGSVSTLTIQRTQQEDSAVYLCASSESPGSGDEQYFGPGTRLTVT.

The chain employs TRBV13 and TRBJ2-3; 12 bases align to TRBD1. Germline V gene sequence: CDR1 PRHDT, CDR2 FYEKMQ (reference sequence). There are 16 residues in the CDR3. Unmatched junction bases numbered 8, after V lost 4 bases and J lost 6 bases. The CDR3 DNA is TGTGCCAGCAGCTCCAGGGACAGGGGGCAGTCCGATACGCAGTATTTT. This translates into CASSSRDRGQSDTQYF.

Details on this clone: A junction boundary mismatches the germline segment, possibly from a read error. The CDR3 protein is CASSLAWVSGILHF. The CDR3 region has the DNA TGTGCCAGCAGCTTAGCTTGGGTTAGCGGGATTCTCCACTTC. This rearrangement joins TRBV7-2 to TRBJ2-5; 8 positions agree with TRBD2. The CDR3 loop spans 14 amino acids. Looked up from germline, CDR1 is SGHTA and CDR2 is FQGNSA.

This clone is a singleton in its sample. The chain links TRBV5-1 to TRBJ1-2; D perhaps matches TRBD1 (6 bases). The CDR3 spans 13 residues. V was shortened by 3 bases and J by 4 bases, with 10 bases between the two germline ends. Germline V lookup: CDR1 SGHRS, CDR2 YFSETQ. The CDR3 coding sequence is TGCGCCAGCAGCTCTTTGGACAGCTATGGCTACACCTTC. It is translated as CASSSLDSYGYTF. Full variable domain (remainder filled in from reference TRBV5-1 and TRBJ1-2): KAGVTQTPRYLIKTRGQQVTLSCSPISGHRSVSWYQQTPGQGLQFLFEYFSETQRNKGNFPGRFSGRQFSNSRSEMNVSTLELGDSALYLCASSSLDSYGYTFGSGTRLTVV.

In this sample, this clone turned up once. This rearrangement joins TRBV6-5 to TRBJ1-2; D remains unclear. This CDR3 comprises 15 residues. Germline values: CDR1 MNHEY, CDR2 SVGAGI. V was trimmed by 6 bases and J by 4 bases, leaving 18 bases between them. CDR3 in DNA: TGTGCCAGCAGCCCCACAGTTCCTCCCTTCTATGGCTACACCTTC. Amino acids: CASSPTVPPFYGYTF.

The chain is built from TRBV12-5 and TRBJ1-2; D perhaps matches TRBD1 (6 bases). The CDR3 covers 14 residues. Germline CDR1 reads LGHNT; CDR2 reads FRNRAP. The V gene lost 6 bases and the J gene lost 5 bases, with 16 bases spanning the gap. The CDR3 sequence: CASGTGGAVYGYTF. In nucleotides, the CDR3 is TGTGCTAGTGGCACGGGGGGGGCTGTGTATGGCTACACCTTC.

The chain recombines TRBV2 with TRBJ1-3; D is undetermined. This CDR3 contains 17 residues. The V end lost 3 bases, the J end lost 0 bases, and 15 bases lay between the germline ends. Germline values: CDR1 SNHLY, CDR2 FYNNEI. In DNA form, the CDR3 reads TGTGCCAGCAGTGAGAAGAGTGCACTGAGCTCTGGAAACACCATATATTTT. Translating gives CASSEKSALSSGNTIYF.

This clone was detected once. The CDR3 reads CASSETGVQETQYF. The CDR3 nucleotides are TGTGCCAGCAGTGAGACAGGGGTACAAGAGACCCAGTACTTC. This rearrangement joins TRBV6-1 to TRBJ2-5; 8 nucleotides line up with TRBD1. This CDR3 is 14 amino acids long. The trim removed 3 bases at V and 2 bases at J, leaving 2 bases unmatched. Germline assignment: CDR1 MNHNS and CDR2 SASEGT.

The rearrangement uses TRBV7-2 and TRBJ1-5; D is undetermined. Trimming took 2 bases from V and 4 from J, leaving 9 bases between them. In germline, CDR1 is SGHTA, CDR2 FQGNSA. This CDR3 has 14 amino acids. The DNA for the CDR3 is TGTGCCAGCAGCTTATACGGAGGGAATCAGCCCCAGCATTTT. It translates to CASSLYGGNQPQHF.

The chain has TRBV9 and TRBJ1-1; perhaps TRBD1 as D (6 bases). The V and J ends lost 3 bases and 4 bases respectively, with 10 bases between them. This CDR3 spans 13 amino acids. Germline lookup yields CDR1 SGDLS and CDR2 YYNGEE. CDR3 sequence reads: CASSGTGSTEAFF. The CDR3 coding sequence is TGTGCCAGCAGCGGAACAGGGTCCACTGAAGCTTTCTTT. Supplemented by reference TRBV9 and TRBJ1-1, the full variable domain reads DSGVTQTPKHLITATGQRVTLRCSPRSGDLSVYWYQQSLDQGLQFLIQYYNGEERAKGNILERFSAQQFPDLHSELNLSSLELGDSALYFCASSGTGSTEAFFGQGTRLTVV.